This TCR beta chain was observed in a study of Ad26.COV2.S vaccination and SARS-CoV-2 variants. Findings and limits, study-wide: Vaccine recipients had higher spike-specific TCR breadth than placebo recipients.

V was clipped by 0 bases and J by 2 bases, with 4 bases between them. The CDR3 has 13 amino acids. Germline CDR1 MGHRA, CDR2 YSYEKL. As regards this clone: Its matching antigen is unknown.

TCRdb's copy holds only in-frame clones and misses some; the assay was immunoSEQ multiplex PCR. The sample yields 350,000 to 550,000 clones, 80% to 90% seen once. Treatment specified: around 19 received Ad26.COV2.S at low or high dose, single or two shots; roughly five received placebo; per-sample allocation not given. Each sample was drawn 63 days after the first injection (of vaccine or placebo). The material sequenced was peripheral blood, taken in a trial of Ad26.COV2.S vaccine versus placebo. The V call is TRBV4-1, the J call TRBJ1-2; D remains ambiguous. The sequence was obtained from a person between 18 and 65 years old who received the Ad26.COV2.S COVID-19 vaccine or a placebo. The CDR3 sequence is CASSQEGNYGYTF. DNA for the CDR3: TGCGCCAGCAGCCAAGAGGGAAACTATGGCTACACCTTC.